A single sample is the source of the 27 T cell receptor beta chains below, sequenced in a study of shared clonotypes between healthy human individuals. The table came from immunoSEQ multiplex PCR; TCRdb's copy has only in-frame clones and leaves some out. The sample has about 1.1 million clones, around 78% seen once. The sequencing input was memory CD4+ T cells from PBMCs. Subset: CD45RA-negative fraction. The receptors come from a man younger than 30 in good health. Some clones in this sample may be carry-over from other donors' samples.

V is TRBV2 and J is TRBJ2-5; D is unresolved. CDR1 is SNHLY, CDR2 FYNNEI, per germline. With 4 bases removed from V and 5 bases from J, the gap between germline ends came to 11 bases. The CDR3 runs 13 residues. The CDR3 coding sequence is TGTGCCAGCAGTGGGGCTACCCAGGAGACCCAGTACTTC. It specifies CASSGATQETQYF.

This rearrangement joins TRBV4-3 to TRBJ2-3; 15 bases are shared with TRBD2. The CDR3 covers 18 residues. Germline V gene data show CDR1 as LGHNA and CDR2 as YSLEER. Trimming cost V 1 base and J 2 bases; bases outside gene matches: 4. CDR3 amino acids: CASSQAGTSGRNTDTQYF. CDR3 nucleotides: TGCGCCAGCAGCCAAGCAGGGACTAGCGGGAGGAACACAGATACGCAGTATTTT.

The chain employs TRBV7-2 and TRBJ2-5; the D call may be TRBD1 or TRBD2 (5 bases each). Germline V gives CDR1 SGHTA, CDR2 FQGNSA. Trimming stripped 0 bases from V and 5 bases from J, with 13 bases between. The CDR3 is made up of 15 amino acids. The CDR3 spells CASSLAGTQRETQYF. The CDR3 region has the DNA TGTGCCAGCAGCTTAGCGGGGACCCAGAGGGAGACCCAGTACTTC.

The chain carries TRBV7-9 and TRBJ2-7; possibly TRBD2 for D (6 bases). In germline, CDR1 is SEHNR, CDR2 FQNEAQ (reference sequence). V dropped 5 bases and J dropped 3 bases, with 11 bases sitting between them. This CDR3 spans 13 amino acids. The CDR3 is CASSPGTDYEQYF. CDR3 nucleotide sequence: TGTGCCAGCAGCCCCGGGACTGACTACGAGCAGTACTTC.

This clone showed up just a few times. The genes are TRBV18 and TRBJ1-1; weak D call: TRBD1 (6 bases). V gave up 0 bases and J gave up 5 bases, with 19 bases separating them. The CDR3 contains 17 residues. Per the germline V gene, CDR1 is KGHSH and CDR2 is LQKENI. CDR3 bases: TGTGCCAGCTCACCACCTGACAGGAGGGTAGTTGGGACTGAAGCTTTCTTT. It yields the protein CASSPPDRRVVGTEAFF.

The chain recombines TRBV7-9 with TRBJ2-4; D perhaps matches TRBD2 (6 bases). Looked up from germline, CDR1 is SEHNR and CDR2 is FQNEAQ (reference sequence). Between the trimmed V and J ends, which lost 1 base and 10 bases, there was a span of 11 bases. There are 13 residues in the CDR3. The CDR3 bases are TGTGCCAGCAGCTTAGGGGACTTCCAAATTCAGTACTTC. Amino acid sequence: CASSLGDFQIQYF.

This clone has a count of ten or more. The chain couples TRBV27 to TRBJ1-2, with TRBD1 identical over 10 bases. This CDR3 is 15 amino acids long. The V gene end was trimmed by 8 bases and the J gene end by 1 base; junction bases not matched to a gene: 7. Germline loops: CDR1 MNHEY, CDR2 SMNVEV (reference sequence). The CDR3 sequence is CASSGQGRGNYGYTF. The CDR3 bases are TGTGCCAGCTCGGGACAGGGGAGGGGTAACTATGGCTACACCTTC.

The chain recombines TRBV7-2 with TRBJ2-7; 7 bases are shared with TRBD1. The ends lost 5 bases at V and 9 bases at J; junction bases unmatched: 10. In germline, CDR1 is SGHTA, CDR2 FQGNSA. This CDR3 has 13 residues. CDR3 protein: CASSPRQGFGQYF. CDR3 bases: TGTGCCAGCAGCCCCAGACAGGGATTTGGGCAGTACTTC.

This clone was observed a handful of times. This chain connects TRBV4-3 to TRBJ2-7; D gene uncertain. Germline CDR1 reads LGHNA; CDR2 reads YSLEER. V gave up 4 bases and J gave up 0 bases, with 16 bases separating them. This CDR3 comprises 16 residues. This chain's CDR3 is CASSLPSPESSYEQYF. The CDR3 bases are TGCGCCAGCAGCCTTCCGAGTCCCGAAAGCTCCTACGAGCAGTACTTC.

The chain combines TRBV29-1 with TRBJ2-7; D is undetermined. This CDR3 spans 13 amino acids. Trimming stripped 4 bases from V and 0 bases from J, with 10 bases between. Germline-derived CDR1 and CDR2 are SQVTM and ANQGSEA. CDR3 amino acids: CSVVAPYSYEQYF. As DNA, the CDR3 is TGCAGCGTTGTCGCACCTTACTCCTACGAGCAGTACTTC.

This clone was counted many times. The genes are TRBV4-2 and TRBJ2-2; 7 positions match TRBD2. The CDR3 runs 17 residues. The ends lost 1 base at V and 4 bases at J; junction bases unmatched: 9. Germline V CDR1 and CDR2: LGHNA, YNFKEQ. The CDR3 region is CASSQGLAGDTTGELFF. In nucleotides, the CDR3 is TGTGCCAGCAGCCAAGGGCTGGCGGGAGATACCACCGGGGAGCTGTTTTTT.

This clone appeared a single time. The CDR3 reads CASSFSYGTAPQPQHF. The CDR3 DNA follows: TGTGCCAGCAGCTTCTCCTATGGGACGGCGCCTCAGCCCCAGCATTTT. J is TRBJ1-5 and V is TRBV7-9, with a tentative D call TRBD1 (5 bases). Trimming took 3 bases from V and 6 from J, leaving 18 bases between them. The CDR3 runs 16 residues. Germline CDR1 SEHNR, CDR2 FQNEAQ (reference sequence).

In DNA, the CDR3 is TGTGCCACCAGCCTTAGCTTAGCGGGAGGGCCGAGAGATACGCAGTATTTT. It translates to CATSLSLAGGPRDTQYF. The chain recombines TRBV15 with TRBJ2-3; 11 bases are a match to TRBD2. The CDR3 is 17 residues long. The germline V gene encodes CDR1 LNHNV and CDR2 YYDKDF (reference sequence). V trimming: 5 bases; J trimming: 5 bases; junction bases outside the gene matches: 12.

V is TRBV5-1 and J is TRBJ2-7, with 14 bases lining up with TRBD2. The CDR3 consists of 15 residues. The germline gives CDR1 SGHRS, CDR2 YFSETQ. With V trimmed by 0 bases and J by 6 bases, 2 bases remained unmatched. CDR3 bases: TGCGCCAGCAGCTTGGGACTAGCGGGAGGGGCCGAGCAGTACTTC. It encodes CASSLGLAGGAEQYF.

The gene calls are TRBV19 and TRBJ1-3, with D possibly matching TRBD1 (6 bases). Germline assignment: CDR1 LNHDA and CDR2 SQIVND (reference sequence). The CDR3 is 14 amino acids. V lost 5 bases, J lost 1 base, and 9 bases lay in between. In nucleotides, the CDR3 is TGTGCCAGTAGTCGAGGGGGATCTGGAAACACCATATATTTT. Amino acid sequence: CASSRGGSGNTIYF.

Of note for this clone: A read error is likely here: a far larger clone is one base away. The same CDR3 can be traced to other DNA sequences in this sample. The chain combines TRBV4-3 with TRBJ2-6; the D is unclear. Trimming left V 6 bases short and J 0 bases short, with 6 bases between. The germline CDR1 and CDR2 sequences are LGHNA and YSLEER. This CDR3 region has 14 residues. The CDR3 bases are TGCGCCAGCAGTCCCCTCTCTGGGGCCAACGTCCTGACTTTC. It codes for CASSPLSGANVLTF.

Many counts were recorded for this clone. The chain joins TRBV2 to TRBJ1-2; tentatively, D is TRBD1 (5 bases). The CDR3 runs 14 residues. Looked up from germline, CDR1 is SNHLY and CDR2 is FYNNEI. The V and J ends lost 5 bases and 0 bases respectively, with 10 bases between them. CDR3 coding DNA: TGTGCCAGCAGTCGAGGAGGGGCTAACTATGGCTACACCTTC. This encodes CASSRGGANYGYTF.

This chain uses TRBV6-5 with TRBJ1-1; D is unclear. CDR3 length equals 16 residues. V lost 2 bases and J lost 2, with 15 bases in between. Germline V gene data show CDR1 as MNHEY and CDR2 as SVGAGI. The CDR3: CASSYDMGSGNTEAFF. As DNA, the CDR3 is TGTGCCAGCAGTTACGACATGGGCTCGGGCAACACTGAAGCTTTCTTT.

The CDR3 sequence is CASIWGDTQYF. For the CDR3, the DNA is TGTGCCAGCATCTGGGGGGATACGCAGTATTTT. The chain combines TRBV7-9 with TRBJ2-3; either TRBD1 or TRBD2 may fit D (5 bases each). Trimming removed 7 bases at V and 6 bases at J, with 8 bases between. CDR1 SEHNR and CDR2 FQNEAQ come from the germline V gene (reference sequence). CDR3 size: 11 residues.

The chain couples TRBV11-3 to TRBJ2-1; unclear D gene. Between the trimmed V and J ends, which lost 1 base and 9 bases, there was a span of 13 bases. CDR1 is SGHNT and CDR2 is YENEEA in the germline V gene. CDR3 length: 14 amino acids. The CDR3: CASSLGNNHGEQFF. CDR3 sequence (DNA): TGTGCCAGCAGCTTAGGGAACAATCACGGTGAGCAGTTCTTC.

This rearrangement joins TRBV2 to TRBJ1-2; D gene unclear. The germline gives CDR1 SNHLY, CDR2 FYNNEI. V was clipped by 7 bases and J by 3 bases, with 15 bases between them. There are 14 residues in the CDR3. The CDR3 loop reads CASNRAGRYYGYTF. CDR3 sequence (DNA): TGTGCCAGCAACCGGGCAGGCCGATACTATGGCTACACCTTC.

The rearrangement links TRBV10-2 to TRBJ2-1, with TRBD2 as a possible D gene (8 bases). Between the trimmed V and J ends, which lost 4 bases and 10 bases, there was a span of 23 bases. CDR1 is WSHSY, CDR2 SAAADI, per germline. The CDR3 is 16 residues long. CDR3 in DNA: TGCGCCAGCAGTGGGGGAGCCGGGAGGGGGCTACAAGAGCAGTTCTTC. Amino acids: CASSGGAGRGLQEQFF.

The count of this clone is one. The chain has TRBV7-2 and TRBJ1-4; D remains ambiguous. CDR1 SGHTA and CDR2 FQGNSA come from the germline V gene. V was cut by 1 base and J by 8 bases, with 14 bases left in between. This CDR3 spans 15 amino acids. CDR3 in amino acids: CASSLGGWGEEKLFF. CDR3 coding DNA: TGTGCCAGCAGCTTAGGTGGTTGGGGTGAGGAAAAACTGTTTTTT.

At least ten counts were recorded for this clone. V is TRBV6-5 and J is TRBJ2-3; 7 positions agree with TRBD2. Germline trimming cut 2 bases from V and 2 bases from J; bases unmatched to any gene: 4. CDR1 is MNHEY, CDR2 SVGAGI, per germline. This CDR3 region has 15 residues. The DNA of the CDR3 is TGTGCCAGCAGTTACGGGGCGGGGGACACAGATACGCAGTATTTT. This codes for CASSYGAGDTDTQYF.

About this clone: Other DNA sequences within the sample encode an identical CDR3. As DNA, the CDR3 is TGCGCCAGCAGCTTGACTAGCGGGAGGAACACCGGGGAGCTGTTTTTT. Its protein is CASSLTSGRNTGELFF. This chain links TRBV5-1 with TRBJ2-2; 11 positions agree with TRBD2. Germline V gives CDR1 SGHRS, CDR2 YFSETQ. The length of the CDR3 is 16 residues. V was clipped by 1 base and J by 1 base; unmatched bases: 0.

The chain couples TRBV4-2 to TRBJ1-4, with a tentative D call TRBD1 (5 bases). The germline V and J ends were trimmed by 0 bases and 5 bases, with 10 bases remaining between them. CDR1 and CDR2 from the germline V gene are LGHNA and YNFKEQ. The CDR3 contains 15 residues. The CDR3 sequence: CASSQDADKNEKLFF. CDR3 bases: TGTGCCAGCAGCCAAGACGCGGACAAGAATGAAAAACTGTTTTTT.

The CDR3 bases are TGTGCCTGGAGTGTATCGGCCATTGAAGCTTTCTTT. It is translated as CAWSVSAIEAFF. The chain recombines TRBV30 with TRBJ1-1; no definite D call. Germline V CDR1 and CDR2: GTSNPN, SVGIG (reference sequence). V shed 0 bases and J shed 7 bases, with 9 bases lying between them. The CDR3 is 12 amino acids. Using reference TRBV30 and TRBJ1-1 for the parts outside the CDR3, the full variable domain is SQTIHQWPATLVQPVGSPLSLECTVEGTSNPNLYWYRQAAGRGLQLLFYSVGIGQISSEVPQNLSASRPQDRQFILSSKKLLLSDSGFYLCAWSVSAIEAFFGQGTRLTVV.